This TCR beta chain emerged from a study of vaccination and CD4 T cells after COVID-19. Cultured CD4+ T-cell DNA underwent Oncomine TCR Beta short-read sequencing. From the PCR reads, TCRdb called clonotypes with MiXCR, one entry per CDR3 protein. The sample includes over 20,000 distinct CDR3 sequences, around 43% of them seen just once. Treatment here: approximately nine-day PBMC culture with coronavirus spike peptide pools or control peptides (ViraFEST assay). The CDR3 covers 14 residues. The V end was cut by 8 bases, the J end by 7 bases, with 20 bases between. Germline CDR1 MNHNS, CDR2 SASEGT. A remark on this clonotype: What it binds is unknown.

The clonotype comes from a human donor who had recovered from COVID-19. This chain connects TRBV6-1 to TRBJ1-1, with a weak D call TRBD1 (6 bases). Input material: CD4+ T cells from blood, cultured in vitro. The CDR3 DNA reads as TGTGCCAGCGGAAGGGGGGCAGGTGAGAGTGAAGCTTTCTTT. It specifies CASGRGAGESEAFF.